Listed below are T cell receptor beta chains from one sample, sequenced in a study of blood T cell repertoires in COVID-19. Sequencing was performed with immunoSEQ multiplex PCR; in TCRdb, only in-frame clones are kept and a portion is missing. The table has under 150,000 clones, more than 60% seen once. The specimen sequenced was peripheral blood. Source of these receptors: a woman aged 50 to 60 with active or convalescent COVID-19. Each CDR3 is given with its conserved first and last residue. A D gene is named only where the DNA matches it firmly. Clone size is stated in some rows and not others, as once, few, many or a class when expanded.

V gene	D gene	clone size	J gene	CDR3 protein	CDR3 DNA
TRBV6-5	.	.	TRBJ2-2	CASRTGNTGELFF	TGTGCCAGCAGGACAGGGAACACCGGGGAGCTGTTTTTT
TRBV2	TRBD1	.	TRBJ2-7	CASSIGPGQAPF	TGTGCCAGCAGTATAGGGCCGGGACAGGCCCCTTTC
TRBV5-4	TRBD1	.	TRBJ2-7	CASSLASGQRIHEQYF	TGTGCCAGCAGCTTGGCCTCGGGACAGAGAATCCACGAGCAGTACTTC
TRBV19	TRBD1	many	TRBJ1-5	CASSMGQDSNQPQHF	TGTGCCAGTAGTATGGGACAGGATAGCAATCAGCCCCAGCATTTT
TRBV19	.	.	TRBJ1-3	CASSIGDSLGNTIYF	TGTGCCAGTAGTATAGGGGACTCGCTGGGAAACACCATATATTTT
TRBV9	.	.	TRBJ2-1	CASSTPLAGWNEQFF	TGTGCCAGCAGCACCCCACTGGCCGGGTGGAATGAGCAGTTCTTC
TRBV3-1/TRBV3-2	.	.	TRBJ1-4	CASSQDMLLSNEKLFF	TGTGCCAGCAGCCAAGATATGCTCTTGAGTAATGAAAAACTGTTTTTT
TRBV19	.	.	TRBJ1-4	CASSTTGPSNEKLFF	TGTGCCAGTAGTACTACAGGGCCGTCTAATGAAAAACTGTTTTTT
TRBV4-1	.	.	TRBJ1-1	CASSQEGGGGTEAFF	TGCGCCAGCAGCCAAGAGGGGGGGGGTGGCACTGAAGCTTTCTTT
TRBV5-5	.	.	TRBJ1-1	CASSWDSQNTEAFF	TGTGCCAGCAGCTGGGACTCCCAGAACACTGAAGCTTTCTTT
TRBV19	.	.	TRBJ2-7	CASSSATQARKSYEQYF	TGTGCCAGTAGTTCCGCCACCCAAGCGCGTAAATCCTACGAGCAGTACTTC
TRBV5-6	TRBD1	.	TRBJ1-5	CASSSGTGDSNQPQHF	TGTGCCAGCAGCTCTGGGACAGGGGATAGCAATCAGCCCCAGCATTTT
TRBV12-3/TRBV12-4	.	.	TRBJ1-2	CASSLRRLYGYTF	TGTGCCAGCAGTTTGAGGCGGCTCTATGGCTACACCTTC
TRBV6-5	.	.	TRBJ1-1	CASREGSGTEAFF	TGTGCCAGCAGGGAGGGATCGGGCACTGAAGCTTTCTTT
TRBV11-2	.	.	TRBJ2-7	CASSLSYGAYEQYF	TGTGCCAGCAGCTTGAGCTACGGGGCCTACGAGCAGTACTTC
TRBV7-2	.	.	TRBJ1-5	CASSFSGDTWRPQHF	TGTGCCAGCAGCTTTTCGGGGGATACCTGGAGGCCCCAGCATTTT
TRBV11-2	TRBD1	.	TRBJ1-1	CASSLGAGGPRAAFF	TGTGCCAGCAGCTTGGGGGCAGGGGGCCCTCGCGCAGCTTTCTTT
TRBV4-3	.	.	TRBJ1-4	CASSQVGGVNEKLFF	TGCGCCAGCAGCCAAGTGGGGGGAGTTAATGAAAAACTGTTTTTT
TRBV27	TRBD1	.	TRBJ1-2	CASSQQGRYGYTF	TGTGCCAGCAGCCAACAGGGGCGCTATGGCTACACCTTC
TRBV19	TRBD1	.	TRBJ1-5	CASSAGQGARGQPQHF	TGTGCCAGTAGTGCGGGACAGGGGGCGCGAGGTCAGCCCCAGCATTTT
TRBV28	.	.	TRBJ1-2	CASCTPANYGYTF	TGTGCCAGCTGCACCCCAGCTAACTATGGCTACACCTTC
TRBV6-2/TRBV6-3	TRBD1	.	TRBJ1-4	CASSKDRGWSTNEKLFF	TGTGCCAGCAGCAAGGACAGGGGGTGGTCGACTAATGAAAAACTGTTTTTT
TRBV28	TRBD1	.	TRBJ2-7	CASSFARGRTTYEQYF	TGTGCCAGCAGTTTCGCTAGGGGGCGAACGACCTACGAGCAGTACTTC
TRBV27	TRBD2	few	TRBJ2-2	CASSLGTSPGELFF	TGTGCCAGCAGTCTGGGGACTAGCCCCGGGGAGCTGTTTTTT
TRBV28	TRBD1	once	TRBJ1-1	CASSFSRQGNTEAFF	TGTGCCAGCAGTTTTTCCCGACAGGGGAACACTGAAGCTTTCTTT
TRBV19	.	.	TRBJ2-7	CASSLRTGSWYEQYF	TGTGCCAGTAGTCTCCGGACGGGGTCTTGGTACGAGCAGTACTTC
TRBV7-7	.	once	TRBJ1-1	CASSPRRGEVDTEAFF	TGTGCCAGCAGCCCCCGGCGGGGGGAGGTGGACACTGAAGCTTTCTTT
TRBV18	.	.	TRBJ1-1	CASSSRGGRGTEAFF	TGTGCCAGCTCGTCAAGGGGGGGCCGGGGAACTGAAGCTTTCTTT
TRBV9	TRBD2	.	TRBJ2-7	CASSVGVAGDGEQYF	TGTGCCAGCAGCGTAGGGGTTGCGGGGGACGGCGAGCAGTACTTC
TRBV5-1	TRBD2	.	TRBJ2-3	CASSLRRETPTDTQYF	TGCGCCAGCAGCTTGCGGCGGGAGACCCCCACAGATACGCAGTATTTT
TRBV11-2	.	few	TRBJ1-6	CASSLVRSNNSPLHF	TGTGCCAGCAGCTTAGTTCGGAGTAATAATTCACCCCTCCACTTT
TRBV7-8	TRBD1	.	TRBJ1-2	CASSPRDRANYGYTF	TGTGCCAGCAGCCCCCGGGACAGAGCTAACTATGGCTACACCTTC
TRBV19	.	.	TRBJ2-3	CASRYTLVSTDTQYF	TGTGCCAGTAGATATACCCTAGTGTCCACAGATACGCAGTATTTT
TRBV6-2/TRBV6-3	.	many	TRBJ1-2	CASSPLPTANYGYTF	TGTGCCAGCAGTCCCCTACCGACAGCGAACTATGGCTACACCTTC
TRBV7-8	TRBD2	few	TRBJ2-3	CASSPRTSGRATDTQYF	TGTGCCAGCAGCCCGAGGACTAGCGGGAGGGCCACAGATACGCAGTATTTT
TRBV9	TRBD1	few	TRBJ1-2	CASSAGQATYGYTF	TGTGCCAGCAGCGCAGGACAGGCAACCTATGGCTACACCTTC
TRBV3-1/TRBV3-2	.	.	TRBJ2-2	CASADGSGWELFF	TGTGCCAGCGCGGACGGGAGTGGTTGGGAGCTGTTTTTT
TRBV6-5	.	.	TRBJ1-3	CASKTNSGNTIYF	TGTGCCTCAAAGACAAACTCTGGAAACACCATATATTTT
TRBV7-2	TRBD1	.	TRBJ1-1	CASSPDRAEAFF	TGTGCCAGCAGCCCGGACAGGGCTGAAGCTTTCTTT
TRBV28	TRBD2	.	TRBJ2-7	CASSRTSGRGVYEQYF	TGTGCCAGCAGTAGGACTAGCGGGAGAGGGGTTTACGAGCAGTACTTC
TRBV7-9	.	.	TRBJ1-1	CASSLQGSNTEAFF	TGTGCCAGCAGCTTACAGGGGAGTAACACTGAAGCTTTCTTT
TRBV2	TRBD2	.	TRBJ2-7	CASKVAGDEQYF	TGTGCCAGCAAGGTAGCGGGGGACGAGCAGTACTTC
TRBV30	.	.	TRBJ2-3	CAWSVGTWGTDTQYF	TGTGCCTGGAGTGTAGGGACTTGGGGCACAGATACGCAGTATTTT
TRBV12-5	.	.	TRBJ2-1	CASAGQSSYNEQFF	TGTGCTAGCGCAGGACAGTCCTCCTACAATGAGCAGTTCTTC
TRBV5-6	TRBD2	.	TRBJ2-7	CASIVAGGPYEQYF	TGTGCCAGCATCGTAGCGGGGGGGCCATACGAGCAGTACTTC
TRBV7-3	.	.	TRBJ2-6	CASSLSGNGANVLTF	TGTGCCAGCAGCTTATCGGGAAACGGGGCCAACGTCCTGACTTTC
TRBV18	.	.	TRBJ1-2	CASSPEAASGGYTF	TGTGCCAGCTCACCAGAGGCAGCTTCGGGGGGCTACACCTTC
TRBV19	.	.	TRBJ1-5	CASSIFGQGLPKANQPQHF	TGTGCCAGTAGTATATTTGGGCAGGGTCTACCCAAAGCCAATCAGCCCCAGCATTTT
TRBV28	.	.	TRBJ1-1	CASSFSRFGNTEAFF	TGTGCCAGCAGTTTCTCGAGGTTTGGGAACACTGAAGCTTTCTTT
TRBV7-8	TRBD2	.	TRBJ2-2	CASSSGLAGAIGELFF	TGTGCCAGCAGCTCGGGACTAGCGGGGGCTATTGGGGAGCTGTTTTTT
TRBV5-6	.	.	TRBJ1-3	CASSLGPSRGSGNTIYF	TGTGCCAGCAGCTTGGGGCCCAGCAGGGGCTCTGGAAACACCATATATTTT
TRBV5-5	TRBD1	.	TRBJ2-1	CASSLDRGRMNEQFF	TGTGCCAGCAGCCTCGACAGGGGGCGGATGAATGAGCAGTTCTTC
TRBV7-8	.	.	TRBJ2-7	CASSLIQASYEQYF	TGTGCCAGCAGCTTAATTCAAGCTTCCTACGAGCAGTACTTC
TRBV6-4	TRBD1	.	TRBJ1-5	CASSDSRNRGHDHSNQPQHF	TGTGCCAGCAGTGACTCGAGGAACAGGGGCCATGACCATAGCAATCAGCCCCAGCATTTT
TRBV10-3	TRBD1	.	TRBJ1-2	CATWTGGDGYTF	TGTGCCACCTGGACAGGGGGCGACGGCTACACCTTC
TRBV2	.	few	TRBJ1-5	CASNELASNQPQHF	TGTGCCAGCAATGAATTGGCTAGCAATCAGCCCCAGCATTTT
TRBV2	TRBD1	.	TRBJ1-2	CASRAGTGANYGYTF	TGTGCCAGCAGAGCCGGGACAGGGGCTAACTATGGCTACACCTTC
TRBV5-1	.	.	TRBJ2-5	CASSGAQQTQYF	TGCGCCAGCAGCGGGGCCCAGCAGACCCAGTACTTC